This T cell receptor (beta chain) is from a study of PD-1 blockade in classical Hodgkin lymphoma. Findings and caveats of the study: Repertoire differences have undefined causes, possibly disease activity or prior therapy.

Clones were read by immunoSEQ multiplex PCR, and TCRdb kept only the in-frame ones, dropping some. The sample includes over 15,000 clones, 60% to 80% of them seen just once. Time point: cycle 4 day 1 (C4D1), after less than 7 weeks of nivolumab. Brentuximab vedotin exposure varied, and every patient relapsed after autologous stem cell transplantation. By magnetic negative selection, CD4+ T cells were purified from thawed PBMCs. The CDR3 is 15 residues long. V gave up 0 bases and J gave up 5 bases, with 11 bases separating them. CDR1 and CDR2 (germline): SGHKS, YYEKEE (reference sequence). With respect to this clone: Its cognate antigen is unknown.

Here the sequenced sample was CD4+ T cells from blood, taken before the fourth cycle of nivolumab. The V and J genes are TRBV5-5 and TRBJ2-2, with a possible D match to TRBD1 (6 bases). The sequence derives from a human donor with classical Hodgkin lymphoma. The CDR3 is CASSLVTGKTGELFF. The CDR3 coding sequence is TGTGCCAGCAGCTTGGTCACAGGGAAAACCGGGGAGCTGTTTTTT.